This entry describes one T cell receptor beta chain. The antigen is not known. This may be a read error, as it is one base from a much larger clone. Using RNA template, CDR3s of TCR alpha and beta were amplified with iRepertoire arm-PCR. TCRdb redid the calling of the multiplex PCR reads with MiXCR, one entry per CDR3 protein. Found here are more than 9,000 distinct CDR3 sequences, about 25% of them singletons; the top ten hold 35% to 50%. These data are taken from a study of glioma-infiltrating T cells. Trimming removed 1 base from V and 4 bases from J, with 7 bases in between. CDR3 length equals 12 residues. Germline loops: CDR1 SQVTM, CDR2 ANQGSEA. Study results and caveats: CDR3 overlap between tissue and blood was very small. Tissue-blood divergence was below expectation in non-neoplastic patients, above in gliomas.

Input material: glioma tissue, nonneoplastic brain tissue, or PBMCs (not recorded which). This receptor was taken from a human donor with low-grade glioma or glioblastoma, undergoing nonglioma brain surgery, or in good health (not recorded which). V is TRBV29-1 and J is TRBJ2-5; unclear D gene. The CDR3 coding sequence is TGCAGCGTTGAAGGGGATGGAGAGACCCAGTACTTC. Amino acid sequence: CSVEGDGETQYF.